This TCR beta chain derives from a study of blood T cell repertoires in COVID-19. Study details: From the United States, Italy and Spain came samples of acute and convalescent COVID-19.

Original data processing: Reference gene primer amplification in the assay estimated nucleated cell counts. Repertoires were generated with immunoSEQ multiplex PCR, while TCRdb's copy carries only in-frame clones and drops some. The D gene and trimming were derived from the DNA, and the V and J assignments and clone size from that table. The top ten hold about 5% of the sample, which has about 13,000 clones, around 90% seen once. There are 15 residues in the CDR3. Trimming took 6 bases from V and 5 from J, leaving 20 bases between them. The germline CDR1 and CDR2 sequences are MNHEY and SVGAGI. Input material: peripheral blood. The chain joins TRBV6-5 to TRBJ2-7; tentative D call: TRBD1 (5 bases). The TCR was taken from a human donor in a cohort sampled during active COVID-19. The CDR3 DNA reads as TGTGCCAGCAGCCCCACCTGGGTAGGGGTTAACGAGCAGTACTTC. It codes for CASSPTWVGVNEQYF.